What follows are 20 T cell receptor beta chains derived from one specimen sequenced in a study of cytomegalovirus exposure and HLA in healthy donors. A multiplex PCR was run with 60 Vbeta primers and 13 Jbeta primers. Libraries were prepared by immunoSEQ multiplex PCR; TCRdb keeps only in-frame clonotypes and omits some of them. Seen here are about 85,000 clones, 60% to 80% observed once, and the top ten hold roughly 1.9%. The sequenced material came from PBMCs. These receptors were taken from a boy younger than 18 in good health and CMV-seronegative.

The chain is built from TRBV19 and TRBJ2-1, with D hard to call. CDR3 size: 11 residues. CDR1 and CDR2 from the germline V gene are LNHDA and SQIVND (reference sequence). V gave up 4 bases and J gave up 6 bases, with 4 bases separating them. The CDR3 here is CASSTFNEQFF. The CDR3 coding sequence is TGTGCCAGTAGTACCTTCAATGAGCAGTTCTTC.

The chain combines TRBV30 with TRBJ2-6, with D maybe TRBD1 (7 bases). Germline CDR1 and CDR2: GTSNPN and SVGIG (reference sequence). Trimming removed 1 base from V and 0 bases from J, with 16 bases in between. CDR3 length equals 18 residues. CDR3: CAWSGVRGANSGANVLTF. The CDR3 DNA sequence: TGTGCCTGGAGTGGGGTCAGGGGGGCAAACTCTGGGGCCAACGTCCTGACTTTC.

The chain recombines TRBV7-6 with TRBJ2-7; 7 nucleotides line up with TRBD2. The CDR3 length is 16 residues. The V segment lost 5 bases and the J segment 3 bases; nucleotides outside the gene matches: 13. Germline values: CDR1 SGHVS, CDR2 FNYEAQ. The DNA for the CDR3 is TGTGCCAGCAGCGCCGACCCTGGACTAGGGATCTACGAGCAGTACTTC. This gives the protein CASSADPGLGIYEQYF. Complete variable domain (other parts from reference TRBV7-6 and TRBJ2-7): GAGVSQSPRYKVTKRGQDVALRCDPISGHVSLYWYRQALGQGPEFLTYFNYEAQQDKSGLPNDRFSAERPEGSISTLTIQRTEQRDSAMYRCASSADPGLGIYEQYFGPGTRLTVT.

This chain links TRBV10-2 with TRBJ1-4; 7 nucleotides align to TRBD1. The CDR3 has 15 residues. Germline V gene lookup returns CDR1 WSHSY and CDR2 SAAADI. J lost 10 bases, V lost 2 bases, and 10 bases had no gene match. CDR3 in amino acids: CASSEAPDRVGKLFF. Written as DNA, the CDR3 is TGCGCCAGCAGTGAGGCCCCAGACAGGGTGGGAAAACTGTTTTTT.

The J gene is TRBJ1-6, the V gene TRBV5-6; D unclear. CDR1 and CDR2 (germline): SGHDT, YYEEEE. The CDR3 sequence is 16 residues long. Trimming stripped 0 bases from V and 6 bases from J, with 13 bases between. CDR3 amino acids: CASSLEVGEVNSPLHF. In DNA, the CDR3 is TGTGCCAGCAGCTTGGAGGTCGGTGAGGTTAATTCACCCCTCCACTTT.

The chain is built from TRBV7-9 and TRBJ2-5; TRBD1 might be the D (5 bases). V lost 5 bases and J 5 bases, leaving 18 bases between the germline ends. In germline, CDR1 is SEHNR, CDR2 FQNEAQ (reference sequence). The CDR3 has 15 amino acids. CDR3 in DNA: TGTGCCAGCAGCCGACTCAGGGAATCCTTGGAGACCCAGTACTTC. This gives the protein CASSRLRESLETQYF.

The rearrangement uses TRBV1 and TRBJ1-5. TRBV1 is noted as a pseudogene. This CDR3 is 17 amino acids long. Here the CDR3 reads CTSSQDRGGRSNQPQHF. Here the CDR3 DNA reads TGCACCAGCAGCCAAGACCGGGGGGGCCGAAGCAATCAGCCCCAGCATTTT.

The chain is built from TRBV6-5 and TRBJ2-7; D might be TRBD1 (6 bases). V shed 4 bases and J shed 1 base, with 11 bases lying between them. Germline V lookup: CDR1 MNHEY, CDR2 SVGAGI. This CDR3 has 14 residues. CDR3 DNA: TGTGCCAGCAGTTCCTCCGGGACATCCTACGAGCAGTACTTC. It yields the protein CASSSSGTSYEQYF.

This clone was seen more than once but under ten times. The genes are TRBV5-6 and TRBJ1-3; TRBD1 aligns across 7 bases. Germline V gives CDR1 SGHDT, CDR2 YYEEEE. The length of the CDR3 is 13 residues. Losses at the gene ends were 4 bases for V and 4 bases for J; bases not matched to a gene: 2. CDR3 DNA: TGTGCCAGCAGCAGGGACAGCGGAAACACCATATATTTT. This encodes CASSRDSGNTIYF.

The V gene is TRBV9, the J gene TRBJ2-1; D is possibly TRBD2 (6 bases). The germline CDR1 and CDR2 sequences are SGDLS and YYNGEE. The CDR3 totals 12 residues. V dropped 7 bases and J dropped 7 bases, with 12 bases sitting between them. CDR3 nucleotide sequence: TGTGCCAGCGGAGAGGGGAGGAATGAGCAGTTCTTC. Translation gives CASGEGRNEQFF.

The rearrangement uses TRBV14 and TRBJ2-3, with a weak D call TRBD2 (6 bases). V shed 4 bases and J shed 11 bases, with 13 bases lying between them. The CDR3 contains 12 residues. The germline V gene encodes CDR1 SGHDN and CDR2 FVKESK. CDR3 protein: CASSLKRAEQYF. The CDR3 nucleotides read TGTGCCAGCAGCCTTAAGCGGGCTGAGCAGTATTTT.

This chain uses TRBV6-5 with TRBJ1-6; 7 bases are shared with TRBD1. Per the germline V gene, CDR1 is MNHEY and CDR2 is SVGAGI. Unmatched junction bases numbered 4, after V lost 2 bases and J lost 9 bases. The CDR3 runs 14 residues. The CDR3 is CASSYRQGSSPLHF. The DNA of the CDR3 is TGTGCCAGCAGTTACCGACAGGGTAGTTCACCCCTCCACTTT.

This clone was picked up one time. V usage is TRBV14 and J usage is TRBJ1-6; TRBD1 matches at 7 bases. V trimming: 5 bases; J trimming: 10 bases; junction bases outside the gene matches: 5. Germline CDR1 reads SGHDN; CDR2 reads FVKESK. This CDR3 region has 13 residues. This CDR3 reads CASSWDRRSPLHF. The CDR3 nucleotides are TGTGCCAGCAGCTGGGACAGAAGGTCACCCCTCCACTTT. The whole variable domain, remainder taken from reference TRBV14 and TRBJ1-6, is EAGVTQFPSHSVIEKGQTVTLRCDPISGHDNLYWYRRVMGKEIKFLLHFVKESKQDESGMPNNRFLAERTGGTYSTLKVQPAELEDSGVYFCASSWDRRSPLHFGNGTRLTVT.

This clone was counted between two and nine times. This sequence joins TRBV29-1 and TRBJ2-6, with D uncertain. V dropped 7 bases and J dropped 0 bases, with 16 bases sitting between them. CDR1 and CDR2 (germline): SQVTM, ANQGSEA. The CDR3 contains 16 residues. CDR3 protein: CSGVVRGISGANVLTF. The CDR3 DNA sequence: TGCAGCGGGGTGGTGCGCGGTATCTCTGGGGCCAACGTCCTGACTTTC.

The genes are TRBV19 and TRBJ1-1; no firm D call. Deletions cut 6 bases from V and 3 bases from J, with 8 bases between. The CDR3 runs to 12 residues. CDR1 is LNHDA and CDR2 is SQIVND in the germline V gene (reference sequence). As DNA, the CDR3 is TGTGCCAGTAGGCTCGGGGACACTGAAGCTTTCTTT. It encodes CASRLGDTEAFF.

The chain combines TRBV27 with TRBJ1-5, with D maybe TRBD1 (5 bases). Germline V gene sequence: CDR1 MNHEY, CDR2 SMNVEV (reference sequence). CDR3 length equals 13 residues. The V end lost 9 bases, the J end lost 0 bases, and 9 bases lay between the germline ends. CDR3 residues: CASSQGSNQPQHF. CDR3 DNA: TGTGCCAGTAGTCAGGGTAGCAATCAGCCCCAGCATTTT.

The V call is TRBV25-1, the J call TRBJ1-1, with 10 bases aligning to TRBD1. V lost 5 bases and J lost 5; bases outside the gene matches: 5. This CDR3 is built from 14 residues. The germline V gene has CDR1 MGHDK and CDR2 SYGVNS. The DNA for the CDR3 is TGTGCCAGCAGTACGGGACAGGGGCGGACTGAAGCTTTCTTT. This codes for CASSTGQGRTEAFF.

This clone was observed a handful of times. V gene TRBV5-4 combines with J gene TRBJ2-3; no reliable D call. Trimming left V 0 bases short and J 2 bases short, with 7 bases between. This CDR3 region has 14 residues. The germline gives CDR1 SGHNT, CDR2 YYREEE (reference sequence). The CDR3 DNA is TGTGCCAGCAGCTTGGATCGACACACAGATACGCAGTATTTT. This encodes CASSLDRHTDTQYF.

The chain carries TRBV6-1 and TRBJ1-5, with a weak D call TRBD1 (5 bases). This CDR3 spans 13 amino acids. V lost 1 base and J lost 4, with 5 bases in between. From germline, CDR1 is MNHNS and CDR2 SASEGT. The CDR3 reads CASSEGQNQPQHF. For the CDR3, the DNA is TGTGCCAGCAGTGAAGGACAGAATCAGCCCCAGCATTTT.

This rearrangement joins TRBV4-3 to TRBJ1-1; D is possibly TRBD1 (6 bases). Germline loops: CDR1 LGHNA, CDR2 YSLEER. This CDR3 comprises 16 residues. V lost 2 bases to trimming and J lost 2 bases, with 15 bases between them. The CDR3 DNA sequence: TGCGCCAGCAGCCAATTGGCGGCAGGGGATAACACTGAAGCTTTCTTT. Protein sequence: CASSQLAAGDNTEAFF.